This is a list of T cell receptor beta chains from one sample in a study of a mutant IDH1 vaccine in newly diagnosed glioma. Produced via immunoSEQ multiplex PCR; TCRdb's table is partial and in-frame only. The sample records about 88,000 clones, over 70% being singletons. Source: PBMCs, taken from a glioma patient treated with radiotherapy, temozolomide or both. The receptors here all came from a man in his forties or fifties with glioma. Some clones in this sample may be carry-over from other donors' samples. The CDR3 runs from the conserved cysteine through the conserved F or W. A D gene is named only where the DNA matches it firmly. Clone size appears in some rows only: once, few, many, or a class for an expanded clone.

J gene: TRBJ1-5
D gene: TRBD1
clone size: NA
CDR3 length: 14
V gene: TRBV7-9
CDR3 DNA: TGTGCCAGCAGCGTAACAGGGGACAATCAGCCCCAGCATTTT
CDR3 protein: CASSVTGDNQPQHF

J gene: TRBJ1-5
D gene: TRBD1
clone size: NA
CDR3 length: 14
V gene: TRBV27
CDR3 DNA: TGTGCCAGCAGGTACAGGGGGCTGACTGAGCCCCAGCATTTT
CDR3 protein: CASRYRGLTEPQHF

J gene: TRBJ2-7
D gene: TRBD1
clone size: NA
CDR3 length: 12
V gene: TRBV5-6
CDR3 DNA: TGTGCCAGCAGTAGACAGGGGTACGAGCAGTACTTC
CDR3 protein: CASSRQGYEQYF

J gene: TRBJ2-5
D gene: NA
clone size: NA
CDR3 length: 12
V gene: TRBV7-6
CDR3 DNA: TGTGCCAGCAGCATACACCAAGAGACCCAGTACTTC
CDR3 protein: CASSIHQETQYF

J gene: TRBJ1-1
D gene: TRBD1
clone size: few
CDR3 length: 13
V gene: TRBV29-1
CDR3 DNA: TGCAGCGTTGAAAAGACAGGGGCCGGGGGAGCTTTCTTT
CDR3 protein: CSVEKTGAGGAFF

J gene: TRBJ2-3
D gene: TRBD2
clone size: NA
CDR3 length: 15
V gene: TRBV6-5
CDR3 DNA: TGTGCCAGCAGTTATCAGCGGGGGAACACAGATACGCAGTATTTT
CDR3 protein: CASSYQRGNTDTQYF

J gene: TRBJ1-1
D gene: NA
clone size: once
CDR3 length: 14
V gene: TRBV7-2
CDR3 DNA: TGTGCCAGCAGCCTTCGGGGATGGGGGACTGAAGCTTTCTTT
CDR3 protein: CASSLRGWGTEAFF

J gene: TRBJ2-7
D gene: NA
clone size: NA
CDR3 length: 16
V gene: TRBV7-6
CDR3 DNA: TGTGCCAGCAGCCCCTGGTCCGGGGCCTCTCGCTACGAGCAGTACTTC
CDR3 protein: CASSPWSGASRYEQYF

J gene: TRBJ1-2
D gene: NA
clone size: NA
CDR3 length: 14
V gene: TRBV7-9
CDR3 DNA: TGTGCCAGCAGCTTCGCAGGGCCTCCATATGGCTACACCTTC
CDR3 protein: CASSFAGPPYGYTF

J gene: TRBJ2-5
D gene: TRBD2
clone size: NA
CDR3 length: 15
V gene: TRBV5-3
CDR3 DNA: TGTGCCAGAAGCTTGAGGCGGGGGGGCCGGGAGACCCAGTACTTC
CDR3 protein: CARSLRRGGRETQYF

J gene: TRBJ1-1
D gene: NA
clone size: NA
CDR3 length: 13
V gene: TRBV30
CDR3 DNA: TGTGCCTGGAGTGTCAATGGTTACACTGAAGCTTTCTTT
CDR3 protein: CAWSVNGYTEAFF

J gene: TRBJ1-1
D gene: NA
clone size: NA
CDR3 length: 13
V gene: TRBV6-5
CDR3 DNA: TGTGCCAGCAGTGGGCAACACAACACTGAAGCTTTCTTT
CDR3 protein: CASSGQHNTEAFF

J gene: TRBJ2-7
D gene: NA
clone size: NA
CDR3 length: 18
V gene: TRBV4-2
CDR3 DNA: TGTGCCAGCAGCCAAGATGGACAGCCCACTCGTCCCTTCTACGAGCAGTACTTC
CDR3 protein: CASSQDGQPTRPFYEQYF

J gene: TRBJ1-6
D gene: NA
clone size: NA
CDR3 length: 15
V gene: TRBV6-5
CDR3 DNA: TGTGCCAGCAGCGTAATCGGGACCCCTTATTCACCCCTCCACTTT
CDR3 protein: CASSVIGTPYSPLHF

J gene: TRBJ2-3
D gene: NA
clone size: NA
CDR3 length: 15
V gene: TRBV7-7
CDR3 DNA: TGTGCTAGCAGCTTAAGTCACAGGGCCACAGATACGCAGTATTTT
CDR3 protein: CASSLSHRATDTQYF

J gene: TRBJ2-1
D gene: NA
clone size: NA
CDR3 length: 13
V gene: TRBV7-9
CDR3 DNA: TGTGCCAGCAGCCCACCCCTAAGCATCGAGCAGTTCTTC
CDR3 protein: CASSPPLSIEQFF

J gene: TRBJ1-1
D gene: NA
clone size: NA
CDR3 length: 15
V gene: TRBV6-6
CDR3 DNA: TGTGCCAGCAGTTACACGGAGGGGGGAACCTCTGAAGCTTTCTTT
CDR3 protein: CASSYTEGGTSEAFF

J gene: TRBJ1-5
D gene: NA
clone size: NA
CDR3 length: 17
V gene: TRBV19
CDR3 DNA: TGTGCCAGTAGTGCGAAAGGGGACATACGCAGCAATCAGCCCCAGCATTTT
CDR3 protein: CASSAKGDIRSNQPQHF

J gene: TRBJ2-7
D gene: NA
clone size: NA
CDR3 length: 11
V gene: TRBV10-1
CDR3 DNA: TGCGCCAGCAGTGATTCCTACGAGCAGTACTTC
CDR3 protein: CASSDSYEQYF

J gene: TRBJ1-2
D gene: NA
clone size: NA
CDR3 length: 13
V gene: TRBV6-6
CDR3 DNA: TGTGCCAGCAGTTCCCTGGACAGTTTCGGCTACACCTTC
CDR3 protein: CASSSLDSFGYTF

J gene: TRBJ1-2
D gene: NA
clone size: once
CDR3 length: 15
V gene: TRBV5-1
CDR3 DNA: TGCGCCAGCAGCGGGGTTAGGACAGAATTTCGGGGCTACACCTTC
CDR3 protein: CASSGVRTEFRGYTF

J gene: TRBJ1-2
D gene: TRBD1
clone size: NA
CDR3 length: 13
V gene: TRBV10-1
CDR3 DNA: TGCGCCAGCAGTGAGCAAAGGACAGGGGGCTACACCTTC
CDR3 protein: CASSEQRTGGYTF

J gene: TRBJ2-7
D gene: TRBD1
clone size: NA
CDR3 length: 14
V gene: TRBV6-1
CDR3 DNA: TGTGCCAGCATTGGACAGGGGGCTCCCTACGAGCAGTACTTC
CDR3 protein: CASIGQGAPYEQYF

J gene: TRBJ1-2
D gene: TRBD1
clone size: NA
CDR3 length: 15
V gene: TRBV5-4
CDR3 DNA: TGTGCCAGCAGCTTCAAAGACAGGGGCTACTATGGCTACACCTTC
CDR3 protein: CASSFKDRGYYGYTF

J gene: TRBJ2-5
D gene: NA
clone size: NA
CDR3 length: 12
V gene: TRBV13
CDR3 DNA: TGTGCCAGCAGCTCGTACGGGGAGACCCAGTACTTC
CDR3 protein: CASSSYGETQYF

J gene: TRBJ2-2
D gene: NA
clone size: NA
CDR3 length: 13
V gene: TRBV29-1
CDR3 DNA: TGCAGCGTTGAAGGTATCGGTAACGGGGAGCTGTTTTTT
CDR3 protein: CSVEGIGNGELFF

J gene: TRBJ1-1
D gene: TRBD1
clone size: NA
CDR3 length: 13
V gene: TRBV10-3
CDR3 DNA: TGTGCCATCGCTGGGGGACAGCTTAATGAAGCTTTCTTT
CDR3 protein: CAIAGGQLNEAFF

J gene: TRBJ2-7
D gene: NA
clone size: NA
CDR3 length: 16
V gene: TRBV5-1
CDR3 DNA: TGCGCCAGCAGCTTGGGAACCGGGAAGAGCGGTTACGAGCAGTACTTC
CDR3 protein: CASSLGTGKSGYEQYF

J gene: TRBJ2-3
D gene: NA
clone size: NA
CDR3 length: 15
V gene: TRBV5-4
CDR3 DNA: TGTGCCAGCAGCTTGGGTCAGATTAGCACAGATACGCAGTATTTT
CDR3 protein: CASSLGQISTDTQYF

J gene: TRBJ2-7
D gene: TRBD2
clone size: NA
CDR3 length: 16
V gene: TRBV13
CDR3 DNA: TGTGCCAGCAGCTTAGCATTAAGCGGGGGGGCCCGGGAGCAGTACTTC
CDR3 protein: CASSLALSGGAREQYF